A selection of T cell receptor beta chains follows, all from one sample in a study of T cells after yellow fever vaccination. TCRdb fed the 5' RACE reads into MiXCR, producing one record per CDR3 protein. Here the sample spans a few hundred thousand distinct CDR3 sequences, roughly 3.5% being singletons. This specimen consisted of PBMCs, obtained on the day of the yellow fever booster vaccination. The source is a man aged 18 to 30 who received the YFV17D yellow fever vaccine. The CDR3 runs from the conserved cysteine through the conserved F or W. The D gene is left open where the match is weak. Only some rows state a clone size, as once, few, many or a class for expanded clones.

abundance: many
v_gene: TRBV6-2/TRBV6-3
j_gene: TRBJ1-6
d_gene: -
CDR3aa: CASSATRNNSPLHF
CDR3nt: TGTGCCAGCAGCGCTACACGAAATAATTCACCCCTCCACTTT

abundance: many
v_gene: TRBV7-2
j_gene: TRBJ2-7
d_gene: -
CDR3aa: CASSTHGREQYF
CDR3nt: TGTGCCAGCAGCACCCACGGGAGAGAGCAGTACTTC

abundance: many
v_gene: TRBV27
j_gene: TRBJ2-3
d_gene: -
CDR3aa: CASTKTGTNTDTQYF
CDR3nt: TGTGCCAGCACCAAGACCGGGACCAACACAGATACGCAGTATTTT

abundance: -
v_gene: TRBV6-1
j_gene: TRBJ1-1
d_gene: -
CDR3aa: CATTEGPQNTEAFF
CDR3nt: TGTGCCACTACTGAGGGACCCCAGAACACTGAAGCTTTCTTT

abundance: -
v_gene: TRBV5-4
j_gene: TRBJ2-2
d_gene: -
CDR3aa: CASSLVSGRTGELFF
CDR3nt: TGTGCCAGCAGCTTGGTGTCAGGGCGAACCGGGGAGCTGTTTTTT

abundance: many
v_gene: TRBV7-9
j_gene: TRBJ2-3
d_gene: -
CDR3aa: CASGSLGWREEVDTQYF
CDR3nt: TGTGCCAGCGGTAGCCTTGGATGGAGGGAGGAGGTTGATACGCAGTATTTT

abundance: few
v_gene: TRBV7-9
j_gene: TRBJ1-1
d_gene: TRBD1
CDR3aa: CASSLHKDRGTEAFF
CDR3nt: TGTGCCAGCAGCTTACATAAGGACAGGGGCACTGAAGCTTTCTTT

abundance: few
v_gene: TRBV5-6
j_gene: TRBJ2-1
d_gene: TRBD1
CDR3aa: CASSWGFGQGYEQFF
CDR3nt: TGTGCCAGCAGCTGGGGATTCGGACAGGGCTATGAGCAGTTCTTC

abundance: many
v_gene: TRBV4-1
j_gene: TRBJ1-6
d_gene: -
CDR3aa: CASSQVGDTSSYNSPLHF
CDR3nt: TGCGCCAGCAGCCAAGTGGGCGATACAAGCTCCTATAATTCACCCCTCCACTTT

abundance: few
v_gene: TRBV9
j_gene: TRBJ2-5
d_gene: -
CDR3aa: CASSIHSSGGETQYF
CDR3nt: TGTGCCAGCAGCATCCACTCTTCCGGGGGAGAGACCCAGTACTTC

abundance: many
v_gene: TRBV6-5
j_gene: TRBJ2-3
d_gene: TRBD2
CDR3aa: CATQSGLAGRDTQYF
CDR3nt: TGTGCCACGCAATCGGGCCTAGCGGGTAGAGATACGCAGTATTTT

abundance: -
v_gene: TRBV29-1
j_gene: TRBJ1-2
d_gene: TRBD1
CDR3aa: CSVLQNRDRDGYTF
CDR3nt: TGCAGCGTTTTGCAAAACCGGGACAGGGATGGCTACACCTTC

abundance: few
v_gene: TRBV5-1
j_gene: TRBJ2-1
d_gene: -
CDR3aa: CASSLYGAGAYNEQFF
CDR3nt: TGCGCCAGCAGCTTGTATGGGGCGGGTGCTTACAATGAGCAGTTCTTC

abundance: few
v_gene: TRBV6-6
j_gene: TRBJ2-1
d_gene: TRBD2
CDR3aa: CASSYSAGGSFDEQFF
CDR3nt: TGTGCCAGCAGTTACTCGGCGGGGGGTAGCTTTGATGAGCAGTTCTTC

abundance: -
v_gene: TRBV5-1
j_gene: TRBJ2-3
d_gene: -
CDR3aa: CASSARQGLGPDTQYF
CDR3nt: TGCGCCAGCAGCGCTCGACAGGGACTCGGGCCAGATACGCAGTATTTT

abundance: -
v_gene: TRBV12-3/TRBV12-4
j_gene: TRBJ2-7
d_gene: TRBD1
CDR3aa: CASRRTGAEEQYF
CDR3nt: TGTGCCAGCAGGCGGACAGGAGCCGAGGAGCAGTACTTC

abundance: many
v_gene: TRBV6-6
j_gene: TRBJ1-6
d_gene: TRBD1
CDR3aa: CASTPGQGANSPLHF
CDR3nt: TGTGCCAGCACACCCGGACAGGGGGCAAATTCACCCCTCCACTTT

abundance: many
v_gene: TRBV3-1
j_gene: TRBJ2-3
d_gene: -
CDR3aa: CASSLTGATKDTQYF
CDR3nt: TGTGCCAGCAGCCTCACCGGGGCGACGAAGGATACGCAGTATTTT

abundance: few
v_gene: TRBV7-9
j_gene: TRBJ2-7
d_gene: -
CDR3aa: CASSSGPSYEQYF
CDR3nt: TGTGCCAGCAGCTCCGGACCTTCCTACGAGCAGTACTTC

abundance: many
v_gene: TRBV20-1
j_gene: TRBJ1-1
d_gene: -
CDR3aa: CSVAEPVAFF
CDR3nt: TGCAGTGTCGCCGAACCAGTAGCTTTCTTT

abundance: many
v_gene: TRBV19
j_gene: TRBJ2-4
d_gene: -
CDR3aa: CASSTPALGAKNIQYF
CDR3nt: TGTGCCAGTAGTACACCCGCCCTTGGGGCCAAAAACATTCAGTACTTC

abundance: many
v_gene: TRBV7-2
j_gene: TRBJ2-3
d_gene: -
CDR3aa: CASSLGVIAMDTQYF
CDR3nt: TGTGCCAGCAGCTTAGGGGTGATAGCAATGGATACGCAGTATTTT

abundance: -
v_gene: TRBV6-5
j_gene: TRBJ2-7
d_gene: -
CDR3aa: CASSYSPRGPYEQYF
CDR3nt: TGTGCCAGCAGTTACTCGCCCAGAGGTCCCTACGAGCAGTACTTC

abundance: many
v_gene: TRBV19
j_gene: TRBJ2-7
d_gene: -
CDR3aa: CASSPTGYEQYF
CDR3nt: TGTGCCAGTAGTCCGACAGGTTACGAGCAGTACTTC

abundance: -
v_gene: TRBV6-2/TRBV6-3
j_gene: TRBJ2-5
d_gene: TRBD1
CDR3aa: CASRPTGGIGETQYF
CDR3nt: TGTGCCAGCAGACCTACAGGGGGCATCGGGGAGACCCAGTACTTC

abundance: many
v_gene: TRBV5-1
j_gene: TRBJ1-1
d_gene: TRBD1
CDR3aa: CASSLASTGSTEAFF
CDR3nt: TGCGCCAGCAGCTTGGCCTCGACAGGGAGCACTGAAGCTTTCTTT

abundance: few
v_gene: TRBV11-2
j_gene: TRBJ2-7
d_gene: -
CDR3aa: CASSHHEGPTYEQYF
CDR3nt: TGTGCCAGCAGCCATCACGAAGGGCCAACGTACGAGCAGTACTTC

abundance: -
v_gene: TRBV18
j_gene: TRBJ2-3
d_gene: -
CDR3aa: CASSPGETASTDTQYF
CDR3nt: TGTGCCAGCTCACCTGGAGAGACAGCGAGCACAGATACGCAGTATTTT

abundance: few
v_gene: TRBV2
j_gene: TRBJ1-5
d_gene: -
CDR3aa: CASSEVAGLRNQPQHF
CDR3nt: TGTGCCAGCAGTGAAGTGGCAGGGCTCCGCAATCAGCCCCAGCATTTT

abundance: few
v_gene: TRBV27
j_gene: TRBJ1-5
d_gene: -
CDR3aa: CASNSGQGITQPQHF
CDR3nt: TGTGCCAGCAACTCGGGGCAGGGGATTACACAGCCCCAGCATTTT

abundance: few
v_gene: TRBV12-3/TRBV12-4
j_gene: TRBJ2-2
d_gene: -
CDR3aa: CASSYPVNTGELFF
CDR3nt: TGTGCCAGCAGTTACCCAGTTAACACCGGGGAGCTGTTTTTT

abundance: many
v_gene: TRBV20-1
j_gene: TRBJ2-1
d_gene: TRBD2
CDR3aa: CSARDVRGGNYNEQFF
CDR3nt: TGCAGTGCTAGAGATGTTCGCGGGGGGAACTACAATGAGCAGTTCTTC

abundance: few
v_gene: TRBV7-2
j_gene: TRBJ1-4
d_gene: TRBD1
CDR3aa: CASSLGPIQGAREKLFF
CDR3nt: TGTGCCAGCAGCTTAGGTCCGATACAGGGGGCGCGAGAAAAACTGTTTTTT

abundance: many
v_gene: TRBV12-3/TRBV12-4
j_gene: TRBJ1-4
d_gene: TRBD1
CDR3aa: CASSFGDRVLGGKLFF
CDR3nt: TGTGCCAGCAGTTTTGGGGACAGGGTTTTAGGCGGAAAACTGTTTTTT

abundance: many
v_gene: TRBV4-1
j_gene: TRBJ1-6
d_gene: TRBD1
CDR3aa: CASSQASQGAGSPLHF
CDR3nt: TGCGCCAGCAGCCAAGCCTCACAGGGGGCAGGGTCACCCCTCCACTTT

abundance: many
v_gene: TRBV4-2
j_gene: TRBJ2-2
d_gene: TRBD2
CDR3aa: CASSQDLLAETRITGELFF
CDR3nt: TGTGCCAGCAGCCAAGATCTTCTAGCGGAGACCAGAATCACCGGGGAGCTGTTTTTT

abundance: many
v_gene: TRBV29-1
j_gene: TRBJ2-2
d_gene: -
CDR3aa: CSVEGTGELFF
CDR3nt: TGCAGCGTTGAGGGGACCGGGGAGCTGTTTTTT

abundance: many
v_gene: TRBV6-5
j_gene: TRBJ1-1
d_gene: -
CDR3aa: CASSYYTGNTEAFF
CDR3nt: TGTGCCAGCAGTTACTATACAGGGAACACTGAAGCTTTCTTT

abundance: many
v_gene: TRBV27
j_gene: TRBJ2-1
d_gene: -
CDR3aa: CASSLLQGYEQFF
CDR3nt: TGTGCCAGCAGTTTATTACAGGGATACGAGCAGTTCTTC

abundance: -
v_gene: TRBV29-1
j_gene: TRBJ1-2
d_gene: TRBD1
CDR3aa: CSVVNPSGTGPLYGYTF
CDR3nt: TGCAGCGTAGTGAATCCCTCCGGGACAGGGCCCCTCTATGGCTACACCTTC

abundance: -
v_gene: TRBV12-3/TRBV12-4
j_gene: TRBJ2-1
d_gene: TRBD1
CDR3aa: CASIQRGTGAGEQFF
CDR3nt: TGTGCCAGCATCCAAAGAGGCACAGGGGCTGGGGAGCAGTTCTTC

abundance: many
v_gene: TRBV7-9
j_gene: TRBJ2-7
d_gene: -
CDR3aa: CASSLGTASYEQYF
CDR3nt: TGTGCCAGCAGCTTAGGGACAGCTTCCTACGAGCAGTACTTC

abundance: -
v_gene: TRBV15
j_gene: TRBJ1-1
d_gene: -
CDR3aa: CATSGTGPGTEAFF
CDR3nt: TGTGCCACCAGCGGGACGGGGCCAGGGACTGAAGCTTTCTTT

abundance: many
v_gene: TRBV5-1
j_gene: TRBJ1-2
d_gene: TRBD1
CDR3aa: CASSSKSAGGSNYGYTF
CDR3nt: TGCGCCAGCAGCTCGAAAAGTGCAGGGGGATCTAACTATGGCTACACCTTC

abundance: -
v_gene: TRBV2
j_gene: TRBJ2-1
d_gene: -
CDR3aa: CASSREFYNEQFF
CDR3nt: TGTGCCAGCAGTAGGGAATTCTACAATGAGCAGTTCTTC

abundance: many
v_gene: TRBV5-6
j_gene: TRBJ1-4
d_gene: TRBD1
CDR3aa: CASSLAGTGGHEKLFF
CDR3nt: TGTGCCAGCAGCTTGGCCGGGACAGGGGGCCATGAAAAACTGTTTTTT

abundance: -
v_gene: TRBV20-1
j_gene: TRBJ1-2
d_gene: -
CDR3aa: CSVRPGAGEYGYTF
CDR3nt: TGCAGTGTACGGCCGGGGGCAGGAGAATATGGCTACACCTTC

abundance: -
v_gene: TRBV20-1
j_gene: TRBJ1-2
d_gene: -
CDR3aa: CSARNEDSSPGLSYGYTF
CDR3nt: TGCAGTGCTAGAAATGAGGACAGCTCCCCGGGACTCTCCTATGGCTACACCTTC

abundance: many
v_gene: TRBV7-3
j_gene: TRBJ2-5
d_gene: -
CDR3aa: CATSYRQETQYF
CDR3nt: TGTGCCACCTCTTACAGACAAGAGACCCAGTACTTC

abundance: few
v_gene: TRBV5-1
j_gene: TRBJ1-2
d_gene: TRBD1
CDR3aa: CASSSRDRDLLYGYTF
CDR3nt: TGCGCCAGCAGCTCCCGGGACAGGGATCTCCTCTATGGCTACACCTTC

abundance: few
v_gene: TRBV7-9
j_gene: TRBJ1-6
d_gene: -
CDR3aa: CASSLEGGDSPLHF
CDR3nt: TGTGCCAGCAGCTTAGAAGGCGGGGATTCACCCCTCCACTTT

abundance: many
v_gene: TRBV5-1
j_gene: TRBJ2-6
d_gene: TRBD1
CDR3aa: CASSLEGGAGANVLTF
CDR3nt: TGCGCCAGCAGCTTGGAAGGGGGCGCTGGGGCCAACGTCCTGACTTTC

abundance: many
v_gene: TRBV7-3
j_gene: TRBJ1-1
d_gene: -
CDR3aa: CASSSQVGSTEAFF
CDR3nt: TGTGCCAGCAGCTCCCAAGTCGGGAGCACTGAAGCTTTCTTT

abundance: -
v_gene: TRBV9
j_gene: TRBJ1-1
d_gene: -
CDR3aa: CASSVEGPVTEAFF
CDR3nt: TGTGCCAGCAGCGTAGAAGGTCCCGTCACTGAAGCTTTCTTT

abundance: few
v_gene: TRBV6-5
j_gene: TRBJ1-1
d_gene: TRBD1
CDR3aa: CASNPPGGQTEAFF
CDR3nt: TGTGCCAGCAATCCCCCAGGGGGACAAACTGAAGCTTTCTTT

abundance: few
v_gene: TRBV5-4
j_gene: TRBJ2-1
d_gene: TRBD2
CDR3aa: CASRDERAGGYNEQFF
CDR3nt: TGTGCCAGCAGGGACGAACGGGCGGGGGGCTACAATGAGCAGTTCTTC

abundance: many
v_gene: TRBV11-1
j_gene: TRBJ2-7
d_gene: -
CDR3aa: CASSLKFGAYEQYF
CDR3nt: TGTGCCAGCAGCTTAAAATTTGGGGCCTACGAGCAGTACTTC

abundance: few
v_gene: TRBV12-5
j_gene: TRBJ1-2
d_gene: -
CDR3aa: CASGRGVGQTNYGYTF
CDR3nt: TGTGCTAGTGGTCGCGGTGTCGGACAGACTAACTATGGCTACACCTTC

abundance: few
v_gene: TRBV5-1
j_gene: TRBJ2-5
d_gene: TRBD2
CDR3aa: CASSLWTSGGIQETQYF
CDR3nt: TGCGCCAGCAGCTTGTGGACTAGCGGGGGCATCCAAGAGACCCAGTACTTC

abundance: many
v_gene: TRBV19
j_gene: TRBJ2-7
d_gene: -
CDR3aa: CASSTPRGPRYF
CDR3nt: TGTGCCAGTAGTACACCACGGGGCCCCCGGTACTTC